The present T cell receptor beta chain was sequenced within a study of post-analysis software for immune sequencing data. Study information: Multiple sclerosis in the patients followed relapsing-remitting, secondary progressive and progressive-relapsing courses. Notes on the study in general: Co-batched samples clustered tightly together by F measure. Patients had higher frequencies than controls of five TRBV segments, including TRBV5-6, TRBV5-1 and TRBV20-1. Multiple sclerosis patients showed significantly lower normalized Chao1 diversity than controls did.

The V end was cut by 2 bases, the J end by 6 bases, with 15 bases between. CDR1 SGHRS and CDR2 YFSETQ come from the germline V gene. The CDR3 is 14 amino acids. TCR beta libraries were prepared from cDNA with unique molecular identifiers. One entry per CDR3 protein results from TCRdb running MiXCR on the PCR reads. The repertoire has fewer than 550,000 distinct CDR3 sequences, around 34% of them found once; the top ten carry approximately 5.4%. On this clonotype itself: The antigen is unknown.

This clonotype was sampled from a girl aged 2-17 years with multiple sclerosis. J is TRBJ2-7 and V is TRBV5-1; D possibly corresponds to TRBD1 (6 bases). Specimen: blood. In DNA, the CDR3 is TGCGCCAGCAGCTTCCTGGGGGCAACTAGCGAGCAGTACTTC. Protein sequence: CASSFLGATSEQYF.